The 22 T cell receptor beta chains reported below all come from one sample, sequenced in a study of STAT5B mutations in CD4+ large granular lymphocyte leukemia. Libraries were prepared by immunoSEQ multiplex PCR; TCRdb keeps only in-frame clonotypes and omits some of them. The sample lists 8,100 or so clones, 76% occurring once. The sequencing input was PBMCs. The receptor set was obtained from a woman aged 55-70 years with CD4+ T-cell large granular lymphocyte leukemia.

The gene calls are TRBV27 and TRBJ2-5, with D maybe TRBD1 (5 bases). CDR1 is MNHEY and CDR2 is SMNVEV in the germline V gene (reference sequence). V dropped 5 bases and J dropped 5 bases, with 12 bases sitting between them. The CDR3 has 13 residues. CDR3 in amino acids: CASSGVGAETQYF. The CDR3 nucleotides read TGTGCCAGCAGTGGGGTTGGGGCGGAGACCCAGTACTTC.

The chain couples TRBV4-1 to TRBJ1-2, with D possibly TRBD1 on 5 matching bases. The germline gives CDR1 MGHRA, CDR2 YSYEKL. V was pared by 1 base and J by 1 base, with 7 bases between. The CDR3 is 14 residues long. The CDR3 region is CASSQGDGNYGYTF. The CDR3 DNA reads as TGCGCCAGCAGCCAAGGGGACGGTAACTATGGCTACACCTTC.

The table lists this clone with a count of one. The J gene is TRBJ2-3, the V gene TRBV7-2; D gene unclear. Trimming took 2 bases from V and 2 from J, leaving 5 bases between them. Germline values: CDR1 SGHTA, CDR2 FQGNSA. CDR3 length: 13 amino acids. The CDR3 DNA reads TGTGCCAGCAGCTTATTAGTCACAGATACGCAGTATTTT. This encodes CASSLLVTDTQYF.

V and J are TRBV10-1 and TRBJ2-7; 10 nucleotides match TRBD1. The CDR3 covers 15 residues. The germline V gene encodes CDR1 WNHNN and CDR2 SYGVQD (reference sequence). With 5 bases clipped from V and 4 bases from J, the junction kept 8 bases outside the gene matches. CDR3 in DNA: TGCGCCAGCAGTCCTCCGGGACAGGGGAGGTACGAGCAGTACTTC. As protein: CASSPPGQGRYEQYF.

This chain joins TRBV27 and TRBJ2-1; 7 nucleotides align to TRBD1. V trimming: 1 base; J trimming: 5 bases; junction bases outside the gene matches: 2. The length of the CDR3 is 14 residues. Germline lookup yields CDR1 MNHEY and CDR2 SMNVEV (reference sequence). CDR3 coding DNA: TGTGCCAGCAGTTTATGGGACAGACACAATGAGCAGTTCTTC. This sequence encodes CASSLWDRHNEQFF.

The chain links TRBV6-5 to TRBJ1-5; D unclear. CDR3 length: 14 amino acids. The germline CDR1 and CDR2 sequences are MNHEY and SVGAGI. V lost 6 bases to trimming and J lost 4 bases, with 13 bases between them. The CDR3 sequence: CASSPGGRNQPQHF. The DNA of the CDR3 is TGTGCCAGCAGCCCGGGCGGAAGGAATCAGCCCCAGCATTTT.

This CDR3 reads CASEIGSGTDTQYF. CDR3 in DNA: TGTGCCAGCGAGATTGGCTCCGGCACAGATACGCAGTATTTT. The V gene is TRBV28, the J gene TRBJ2-3; D unclear. The V and J ends lost 8 bases and 1 base respectively, with 13 bases between them. CDR1 and CDR2 from the germline V gene are MDHEN and SYDVKM. This CDR3 is 14 amino acids long.

V gene TRBV25-1 combines with J gene TRBJ2-7; 7 bases are shared with TRBD2. CDR3 length: 15 residues. CDR1 and CDR2 (germline): MGHDK, SYGVNS. V lost 4 bases and J lost 2; bases outside the gene matches: 8. In DNA form, the CDR3 reads TGTGCCAGCAGTGGCGGGACTACCAACCCCTACGAGCAGTACTTC. Its translation is CASSGGTTNPYEQYF.

This rearrangement joins TRBV19 to TRBJ2-2, with TRBD1 matching over 9 bases. The CDR3 is 16 amino acids. Germline V CDR1 and CDR2: LNHDA, SQIVND (reference sequence). V lost 4 bases to trimming and J lost 8 bases; unmatched junction nucleotides: 11. Written as DNA, the CDR3 is TGTGCCAGTAGTACCCGACAGGGGGTAACCCCTGGGGAGCTGTTTTTT. Amino acid sequence: CASSTRQGVTPGELFF.

This clone occurred once. CDR3 DNA sequence: TGCGCCAGCAGCCGGGACATGAACACTGAAGCTTTCTTT. Amino acid sequence: CASSRDMNTEAFF. V is TRBV10-1 and J is TRBJ1-1; D may be TRBD1 (6 bases). CDR3 length: 13 amino acids. Germline V gene lookup returns CDR1 WNHNN and CDR2 SYGVQD (reference sequence). Trimming took 6 bases from V and 0 from J, leaving 8 bases between them.

This clone was seen just once. The V and J genes are TRBV29-1 and TRBJ1-2; D possibly corresponds to TRBD1 (5 bases). The CDR3 contains 14 residues. Germline CDR1 is SQVTM and CDR2 is ANQGSEA. V was clipped by 6 bases and J by 5 bases, with 19 bases between them. The CDR3 spells CSVAGGNLMYGYTF. The CDR3, as DNA: TGCAGCGTCGCTGGGGGGAATTTGATGTATGGCTACACCTTC.

The chain recombines TRBV12-5 with TRBJ2-7; D call uncertain. Germline V lookup: CDR1 LGHNT, CDR2 FRNRAP. CDR3 length: 14 residues. Trimming stripped 3 bases from V and 2 bases from J, with 11 bases between. CDR3 DNA sequence: TGTGCTAGTGGTTTTGATGTCATCGCCTACGAGCAGTACTTC. It yields the protein CASGFDVIAYEQYF.

The chain combines TRBV5-4 with TRBJ2-7, with 7 nucleotides matching TRBD2. The V gene's germline CDR1 is SGHNT and CDR2 YYREEE (reference sequence). The CDR3 length is 12 residues. V was pared by 4 bases and J by 6 bases, with 4 bases of the junction left unmatched. The DNA of the CDR3 is TGTGCCAGCAGCCCACCGGGGGGCGAGCAGTACTTC. This codes for CASSPPGGEQYF.

With regard to this clone: A junction end diverges from the germline sequence, so it may reflect a read error. The rearrangement links TRBV20-1 to TRBJ1-4; TRBD1 is a possible D gene (6 bases). CDR1 and CDR2 from the germline V gene are DFQATT and SNEGSKA (reference sequence). This CDR3 region has 11 residues. CDR3 DNA: TGCAGTGCCAGTGGAGGGGGGGCTCCCGTTTTT. Its translation is CSASGGGAPVF.

The V and J genes are TRBV10-3 and TRBJ2-5, with 13 nucleotides matching TRBD2. This CDR3 contains 17 residues. Germline CDR1 and CDR2: ENHRY and SYGVKD. Trimming cost V 6 bases and J 5 bases; bases outside gene matches: 12. CDR3 sequence (DNA): TGTGCCATCAGGGGCACCGGGACTAGCGGGATCGGGGAGACCCAGTACTTC. Its translation is CAIRGTGTSGIGETQYF.

The rearrangement joins TRBV30 to TRBJ1-2; D is uncertain. The germline V gene has CDR1 GTSNPN and CDR2 SVGIG (reference sequence). Trimming left V 1 base short and J 9 bases short, with 12 bases between. CDR3 length equals 12 residues. The CDR3 sequence: CAWSGAPTRYTF. CDR3 sequence (DNA): TGTGCCTGGAGTGGGGCTCCGACCCGCTACACCTTC. Combining the CDR3 with reference TRBV30 and TRBJ1-2 gives the whole variable domain SQTIHQWPATLVQPVGSPLSLECTVEGTSNPNLYWYRQAAGRGLQLLFYSVGIGQISSEVPQNLSASRPQDRQFILSSKKLLLSDSGFYLCAWSGAPTRYTFGSGTRLTVV.

This rearrangement joins TRBV2 to TRBJ2-7; D remains unclear. Germline CDR1 SNHLY, CDR2 FYNNEI. V was pared by 3 bases and J by 9 bases, with 15 bases between. CDR3 length equals 13 residues. This CDR3 is CASSEYGSVGQYF. The CDR3 DNA reads as TGTGCCAGCAGTGAGTACGGTTCTGTCGGGCAGTACTTC. Combining the CDR3 with reference TRBV2 and TRBJ2-7 gives the whole variable domain EPEVTQTPSHQVTQMGQEVILRCVPISNHLYFYWYRQILGQKVEFLVSFYNNEISEKSEIFDDQFSVERPDGSNFTLKIRSTKLEDSAMYFCASSEYGSVGQYFGPGTRLTVT.

The chain carries TRBV28 and TRBJ1-5; D not resolved. Germline V gene lookup returns CDR1 MDHEN and CDR2 SYDVKM. The CDR3 loop spans 13 amino acids. Trimming removed 3 bases at V and 6 bases at J, with 9 bases between. The CDR3 here is CASSFMRAQPQHF. CDR3 nucleotide sequence: TGTGCCAGCAGTTTTATGAGAGCTCAGCCCCAGCATTTT.

The J gene is TRBJ2-6, the V gene TRBV4-3; D not resolved. V was shortened by 0 bases and J by 0 bases, with 9 bases between the two germline ends. This CDR3 is 17 amino acids long. The germline V gene encodes CDR1 LGHNA and CDR2 YSLEER. The CDR3 loop is CASSQDGSASGANVLTF. As DNA, the CDR3 is TGCGCCAGCAGCCAAGATGGTTCAGCCTCTGGGGCCAACGTCCTGACTTTC.

The chain couples TRBV28 to TRBJ2-7, with 10 bases lining up with TRBD1. Germline assignment: CDR1 MDHEN and CDR2 SYDVKM. Unmatched junction bases numbered 8, after V lost 6 bases and J lost 3 bases. The CDR3 is 15 amino acids. The CDR3 sequence is CASRGADRGFYEQYF. Here the CDR3 DNA reads TGTGCCAGCAGAGGGGCGGACAGGGGGTTCTACGAGCAGTACTTC.

The J gene is TRBJ2-1, the V gene TRBV2; no clear D gene. The CDR3 totals 15 residues. The V end was cut by 4 bases, the J end by 0 bases, with 10 bases between. Germline V gene data show CDR1 as SNHLY and CDR2 as FYNNEI. The CDR3 DNA follows: TGTGCCAGCAGTGGTAACTTTCGCTCCTACAATGAGCAGTTCTTC. It translates to CASSGNFRSYNEQFF. The full variable domain, its missing parts supplied by reference TRBV2 and TRBJ2-1, is EPEVTQTPSHQVTQMGQEVILRCVPISNHLYFYWYRQILGQKVEFLVSFYNNEISEKSEIFDDQFSVERPDGSNFTLKIRSTKLEDSAMYFCASSGNFRSYNEQFFGPGTRLTVL.

The V gene is TRBV6-5, the J gene TRBJ2-2; unclear D gene. V was trimmed by 11 bases and J by 4 bases, leaving 8 bases between them. This CDR3 has 11 residues. Looked up from germline, CDR1 is MNHEY and CDR2 is SVGAGI. The CDR3 coding sequence is TGTGCCGCCCAAGGCACCGGGGAGCTGTTTTTT. Translated, it gives CAAQGTGELFF.